This T cell receptor beta chain came from a study of radiotherapy plus CTLA-4 blockade in lung cancer. Profiling relied on immunoSEQ multiplex PCR, and the TCRdb table lists in-frame clones only, not all of them. The table includes around 30,000 clones, 70% detected once. The CDR3 has 15 residues. Germline V gene data show CDR1 as SGHDT and CDR2 as YYEEEE. Trimming took 3 bases from V and 11 from J, leaving 18 bases between them. The specimen was peripheral blood, collected from a patient treated with radiotherapy plus ipilimumab. The rearrangement uses TRBV5-6 and TRBJ1-6; no clear D. The clonotype originates from a human donor with non-small cell lung cancer who had stable disease on radiotherapy plus ipilimumab. The CDR3 region is CASSSDSGIEPPLHF. The CDR3 DNA sequence: TGTGCCAGCAGCTCGGACTCGGGCATTGAGCCACCCCTCCACTTT.